This TCR beta chain is from a study of OX40 agonist ivuxolimab in advanced cancers. Study-wide context: Every patient in dose escalation had hepatocellular carcinoma, melanoma, renal cell or head and neck cancer. Therapy given before enrollment (anti-PD-1, anti-PD-L1 or anti-CTLA-4) was allowed, and 30% to 50% had some.

Data came from immunoSEQ multiplex PCR; TCRdb stores just in-frame clones and leaves some out. The data show over 60,000 clones, about 90% seen once. V was clipped by 3 bases and J by 3 bases, with 8 bases between them. The CDR3 consists of 14 residues. The germline V gene has CDR1 LNHDA and CDR2 SQIVND (reference sequence). With autoimmune disease history or systemic immunosuppression, patients were excluded. The source material was CD4+ or CD8+ T cells sorted from blood, sampled in a trial of the OX40 agonist ivuxolimab. The sequence was obtained from an adult with an advanced solid tumor such as melanoma, head and neck, liver or kidney cancer. The V gene is TRBV19, the J gene TRBJ1-4; D is undetermined. CDR3 sequence (DNA): TGTGCCAGTAGTATGGGCTCGGCTAATGAAAAACTGTTTTTT. This encodes CASSMGSANEKLFF.